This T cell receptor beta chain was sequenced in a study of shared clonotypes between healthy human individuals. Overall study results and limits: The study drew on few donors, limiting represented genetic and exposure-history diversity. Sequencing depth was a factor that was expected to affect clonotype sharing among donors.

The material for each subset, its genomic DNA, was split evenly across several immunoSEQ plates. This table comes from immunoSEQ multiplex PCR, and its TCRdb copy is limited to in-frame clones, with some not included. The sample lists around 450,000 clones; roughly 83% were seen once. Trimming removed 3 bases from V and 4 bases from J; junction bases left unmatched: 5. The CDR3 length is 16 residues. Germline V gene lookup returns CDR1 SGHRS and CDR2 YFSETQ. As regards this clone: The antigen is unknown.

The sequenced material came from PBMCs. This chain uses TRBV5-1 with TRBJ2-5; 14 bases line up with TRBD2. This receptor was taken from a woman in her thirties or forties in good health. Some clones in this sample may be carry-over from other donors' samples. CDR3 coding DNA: TGCGCCAGCAGCTCGGGACTAGCGGGAGAGGGAGAGACCCAGTACTTC. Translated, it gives CASSSGLAGEGETQYF.